This T cell receptor beta chain was found in a study of blood T cell repertoires in COVID-19. Profiled with immunoSEQ multiplex PCR; TCRdb holds only in-frame clones, not every one. Of about 250,000 clones in the sample, roughly 85% were seen once. The ends were cut back, 0 bases at V and 3 bases at J, with 7 bases in the middle. CDR3 size: 14 residues. Germline lookup yields CDR1 SGDLS and CDR2 YYNGEE. The clonotype comes from a man younger than 35 with active or convalescent COVID-19. The chain couples TRBV9 to TRBJ2-1, with D tentatively TRBD1 (5 bases). The sequenced sample was peripheral blood. The CDR3 loop is CASSVEDNYNEQFF. Written as DNA, the CDR3 is TGTGCCAGCAGCGTAGAGGACAACTACAATGAGCAGTTCTTC.